The 11 T cell receptor beta chains below were found in one sample sequenced in a study of blood T cell repertoires in COVID-19. Produced via immunoSEQ multiplex PCR; TCRdb's table is partial and in-frame only. Here the sample spans 80,000 to 100,000 clones, just under 80% being singletons. The sample consisted of peripheral blood. These receptors came from a human donor in a cohort sampled during active COVID-19.

The chain has TRBV7-6 and TRBJ1-1; possibly TRBD1 for D (5 bases). Germline CDR1 is SGHVS and CDR2 is FNYEAQ. The ends were cut back, 1 base at V and 5 bases at J, with 20 bases in the middle. There are 17 residues in the CDR3. The CDR3 region has the DNA TGTGCCAGCAGCTTAGAGGGTGTGGGGGGGTTACGGACTGAAGCTTTCTTT. Amino acid sequence: CASSLEGVGGLRTEAFF.

The chain couples TRBV15 to TRBJ1-3; TRBD1 matches at 7 bases. The length of the CDR3 is 16 residues. Unmatched junction bases numbered 9, after V lost 5 bases and J lost 2 bases. Germline V gene lookup returns CDR1 LNHNV and CDR2 YYDKDF (reference sequence). The CDR3 DNA reads TGTGCCACCAGCGGCGGGACAGCAACTGCTGGAAACACCATATATTTT. This sequence encodes CATSGGTATAGNTIYF.

The genes are TRBV28 and TRBJ1-3; D might be TRBD1 (6 bases). This CDR3 is built from 13 residues. Trimming stripped 8 bases from V and 4 bases from J, with 12 bases between. CDR1 is MDHEN, CDR2 SYDVKM, per germline. CDR3 loop: CASLGGAGNTIYF. CDR3 in DNA: TGTGCCAGCCTGGGGGGGGCCGGAAACACCATATATTTT. Based on the CDR3 plus reference TRBV28 and TRBJ1-3, the full variable domain is DVKVTQSSRYLVKRTGEKVFLECVQDMDHENMFWYRQDPGLGLRLIYFSYDVKMKEKGDIPEGYSVSREKKERFSLILESASTNQTSMYLCASLGGAGNTIYFGEGSWLTVV.

The chain has TRBV5-1 and TRBJ1-1, with 10 positions matching TRBD1. The CDR3 has 16 amino acids. CDR1 is SGHRS, CDR2 YFSETQ, per germline. Trimming removed 0 bases from V and 7 bases from J; junction bases left unmatched: 9. The CDR3 nucleotides read TGCGCCAGCAGCTTGGTATTTTTGGGGACAGGGGTTGAAGCTTTCTTT. Translated, it gives CASSLVFLGTGVEAFF. Complete variable domain (other parts from reference TRBV5-1 and TRBJ1-1): KAGVTQTPRYLIKTRGQQVTLSCSPISGHRSVSWYQQTPGQGLQFLFEYFSETQRNKGNFPGRFSGRQFSNSRSEMNVSTLELGDSALYLCASSLVFLGTGVEAFFGQGTRLTVV.

CDR3: CASSQPQGGTGELFF. The CDR3, as DNA: TGTGCCAGCAGCCAACCACAGGGGGGCACCGGGGAGCTGTTTTTT. The V call is TRBV11-2, the J call TRBJ2-2; 8 bases are shared with TRBD1. Germline CDR1 reads SGHAT; CDR2 reads FQNNGV. CDR3 length: 15 residues. V shed 5 bases, J shed 4 bases, and the junction held 6 bases outside the gene matches.

The count of this clone is one. The chain is built from TRBV4-1 and TRBJ1-2, with D possibly being TRBD1 (6 bases). Germline CDR1 reads MGHRA; CDR2 reads YSYEKL. Deletions cut 0 bases from V and 1 base from J, with 12 bases between. The CDR3 contains 16 residues. This chain's CDR3 is CASSQDTQGINYGYTF. The DNA for the CDR3 is TGCGCCAGCAGCCAAGATACGCAGGGGATTAACTATGGCTACACCTTC.

The J gene is TRBJ1-1, the V gene TRBV5-1; 8 bases align to TRBD1. The CDR3 loop spans 16 amino acids. Trimming removed 0 bases from V and 2 bases from J; junction bases left unmatched: 6. Germline CDR1 is SGHRS and CDR2 is YFSETQ. DNA of the CDR3: TGCGCCAGCAGCTTGGGGCAGGGGGCGGGAAACACTGAAGCTTTCTTT. This encodes CASSLGQGAGNTEAFF. The variable domain in full, with the rest retrieved from reference TRBV5-1 and TRBJ1-1, is KAGVTQTPRYLIKTRGQQVTLSCSPISGHRSVSWYQQTPGQGLQFLFEYFSETQRNKGNFPGRFSGRQFSNSRSEMNVSTLELGDSALYLCASSLGQGAGNTEAFFGQGTRLTVV.

CDR3 sequence reads: CASSLPGQGGNTQYF. CDR3 DNA sequence: TGTGCCAGCAGCTTGCCGGGGCAGGGGGGTAATACGCAGTATTTT. This chain links TRBV5-4 with TRBJ2-3; D may be TRBD1 (7 bases). Germline V gene data show CDR1 as SGHNT and CDR2 as YYREEE (reference sequence). Trimming pared 1 base from V and 7 bases from J, leaving 16 bases between. This CDR3 spans 15 amino acids.

The chain combines TRBV5-1 with TRBJ2-7, with 8 bases matching TRBD1. Germline V gene lookup returns CDR1 SGHRS and CDR2 YFSETQ. CDR3 length: 14 amino acids. Trimming at V came to 1 base and at J to 5 bases, leaving 5 bases not matched to a gene. Here the CDR3 DNA reads TGCGCCAGCAGCTTGAGGCAGGGGGCAAACGAGCAGTACTTC. This encodes CASSLRQGANEQYF.

V is TRBV27 and J is TRBJ2-3; the match to TRBD2 covers 7 bases. The J segment lost 8 bases and the V segment lost 5 bases, leaving 13 bases of the junction unmatched. The germline V gene has CDR1 MNHEY and CDR2 SMNVEV (reference sequence). This CDR3 is 15 amino acids long. Here the CDR3 DNA reads TGTGCCAGCAGTACCTTTGGGGGGGGGAGACCTACGCAGTATTTT. It is translated as CASSTFGGGRPTQYF.

The rearrangement joins TRBV14 to TRBJ2-2, with D unresolved. The germline V gene encodes CDR1 SGHDN and CDR2 FVKESK. This CDR3 spans 15 amino acids. Trimming removed 0 bases at V and 4 bases at J, with 9 bases between. In nucleotides, the CDR3 is TGTGCCAGCAGCCAAGAGTGGGCCACCACCGGGGAGCTGTTTTTT. This codes for CASSQEWATTGELFF.